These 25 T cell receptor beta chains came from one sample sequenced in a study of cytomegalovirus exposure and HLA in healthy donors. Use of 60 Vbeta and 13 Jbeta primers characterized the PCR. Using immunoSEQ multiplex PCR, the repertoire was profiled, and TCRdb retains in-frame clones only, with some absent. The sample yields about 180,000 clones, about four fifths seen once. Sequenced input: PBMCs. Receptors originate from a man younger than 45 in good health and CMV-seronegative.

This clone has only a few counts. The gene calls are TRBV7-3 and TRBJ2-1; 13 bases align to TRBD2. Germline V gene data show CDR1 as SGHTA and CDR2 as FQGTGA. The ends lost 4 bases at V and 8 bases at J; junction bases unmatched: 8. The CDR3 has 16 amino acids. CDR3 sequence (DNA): TGTGCCAGCAGCTCCCCCGGGACTAGCGGGATCGATGAGCAGTTCTTC. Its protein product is CASSSPGTSGIDEQFF.

The CDR3 sequence is CASSSGGAKNIQYF. In DNA, the CDR3 is TGTGCCAGTAGTAGCGGGGGGGCCAAAAACATTCAGTACTTC. The V call is TRBV19, the J call TRBJ2-4; 8 nucleotides agree with TRBD2. The CDR3 runs 14 residues. Germline V gene data show CDR1 as LNHDA and CDR2 as SQIVND (reference sequence). V was pared by 4 bases and J by 1 base, with 0 bases of the junction left unmatched.

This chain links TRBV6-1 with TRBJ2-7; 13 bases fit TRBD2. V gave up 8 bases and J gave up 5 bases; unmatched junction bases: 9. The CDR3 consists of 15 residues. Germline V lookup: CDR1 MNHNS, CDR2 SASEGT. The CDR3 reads CASLPWTSGSDEQYF. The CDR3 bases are TGTGCCAGCCTTCCCTGGACTAGCGGGAGCGACGAGCAGTACTTC.

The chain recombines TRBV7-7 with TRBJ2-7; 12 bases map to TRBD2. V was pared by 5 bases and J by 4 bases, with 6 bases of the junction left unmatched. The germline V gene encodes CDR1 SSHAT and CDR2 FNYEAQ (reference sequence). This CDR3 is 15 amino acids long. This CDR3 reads CASSPGTSGSYEQYF. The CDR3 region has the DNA TGTGCCAGCAGCCCCGGGACTAGCGGGTCTTACGAGCAGTACTTC.

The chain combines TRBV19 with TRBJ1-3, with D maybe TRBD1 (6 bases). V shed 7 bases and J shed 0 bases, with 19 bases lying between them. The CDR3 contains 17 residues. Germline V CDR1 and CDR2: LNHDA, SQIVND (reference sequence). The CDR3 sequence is CASTLLVGAISGNTIYF. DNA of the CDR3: TGTGCCAGTACGTTGTTGGTGGGGGCGATCTCTGGAAACACCATATATTTT.

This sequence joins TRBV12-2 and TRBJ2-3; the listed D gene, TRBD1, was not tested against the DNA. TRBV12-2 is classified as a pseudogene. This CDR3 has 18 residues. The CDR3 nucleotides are TGTGCAAGTCGCTTAGCTGGCCGCGACAGGGGCCTCACAGATACGCAGTATTTT. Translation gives CASRLAGRDRGLTDTQYF.

CDR3 sequence: CAIKAPGENTEAFF. In DNA, the CDR3 is TGTGCCATCAAAGCCCCGGGGGAGAACACTGAAGCTTTCTTT. V and J are TRBV10-3 and TRBJ1-1; weak D call: TRBD1 (5 bases). The CDR3 sequence is 14 residues long. Germline CDR1 and CDR2: ENHRY and SYGVKD. The ends were cut back, 7 bases at V and 1 base at J, with 13 bases in the middle.

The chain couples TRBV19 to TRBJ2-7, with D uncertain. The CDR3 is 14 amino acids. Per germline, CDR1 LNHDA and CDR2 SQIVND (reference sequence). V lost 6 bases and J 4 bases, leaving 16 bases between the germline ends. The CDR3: CASSRGYDAYEQYF. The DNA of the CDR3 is TGTGCCAGTAGCCGAGGCTATGACGCTTACGAGCAGTACTTC.

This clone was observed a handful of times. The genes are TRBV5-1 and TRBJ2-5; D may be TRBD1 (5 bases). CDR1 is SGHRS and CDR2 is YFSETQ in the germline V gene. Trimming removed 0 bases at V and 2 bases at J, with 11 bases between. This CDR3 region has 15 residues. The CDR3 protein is CASSLGQSLQETQYF. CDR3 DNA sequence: TGCGCCAGCAGCTTGGGACAGAGTCTGCAAGAGACCCAGTACTTC.

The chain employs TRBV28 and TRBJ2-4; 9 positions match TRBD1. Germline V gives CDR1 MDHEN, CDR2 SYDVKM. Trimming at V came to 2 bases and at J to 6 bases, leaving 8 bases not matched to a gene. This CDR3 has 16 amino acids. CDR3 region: CASSLPQAGQGNIQYF. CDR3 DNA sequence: TGTGCCAGCAGTTTACCTCAGGCGGGACAGGGAAACATTCAGTACTTC.

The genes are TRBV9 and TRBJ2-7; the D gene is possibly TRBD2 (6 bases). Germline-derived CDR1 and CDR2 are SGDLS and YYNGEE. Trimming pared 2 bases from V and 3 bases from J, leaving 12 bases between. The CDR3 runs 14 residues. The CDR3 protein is CASSVGGGNYEQYF. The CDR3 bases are TGTGCCAGCAGCGTCGGGGGTGGGAACTACGAGCAGTACTTC.

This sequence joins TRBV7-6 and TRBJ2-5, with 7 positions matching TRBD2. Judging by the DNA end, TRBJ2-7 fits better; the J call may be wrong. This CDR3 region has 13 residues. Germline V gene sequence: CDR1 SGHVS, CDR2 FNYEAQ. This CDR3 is CASSSGLGYEQYF. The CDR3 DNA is TGTGCCAGCAGCTCCGGACTAGGCTACGAGCAGTACTTC.

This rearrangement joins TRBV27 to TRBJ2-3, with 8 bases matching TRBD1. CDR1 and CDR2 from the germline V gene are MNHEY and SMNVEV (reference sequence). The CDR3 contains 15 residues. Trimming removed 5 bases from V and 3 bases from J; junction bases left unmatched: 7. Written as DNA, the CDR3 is TGTGCCAGCAGTCCCCGGGGACAGGCTACAGATACGCAGTATTTT. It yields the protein CASSPRGQATDTQYF.

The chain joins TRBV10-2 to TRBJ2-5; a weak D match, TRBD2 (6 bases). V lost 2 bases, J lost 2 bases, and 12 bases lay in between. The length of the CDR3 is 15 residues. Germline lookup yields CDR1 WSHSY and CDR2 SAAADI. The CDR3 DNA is TGCGCCAGCAGTGAGGGAGGGGCCCCGCAAGAGACCCAGTACTTC. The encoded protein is CASSEGGAPQETQYF.

The CDR3 reads CASSWRTGFRGYTF. CDR3 in DNA: TGTGCCAGCAGCTGGAGAACAGGTTTCCGGGGCTACACCTTC. This chain links TRBV28 with TRBJ1-2; D perhaps matches TRBD1 (5 bases). Looked up from germline, CDR1 is MDHEN and CDR2 is SYDVKM. This CDR3 is built from 14 residues. Trimming removed 6 bases at V and 8 bases at J, with 19 bases between.

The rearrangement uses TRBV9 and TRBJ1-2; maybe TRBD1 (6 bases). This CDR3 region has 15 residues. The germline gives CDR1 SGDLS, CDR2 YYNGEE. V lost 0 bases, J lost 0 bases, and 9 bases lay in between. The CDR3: CASSVAAGANYGYTF. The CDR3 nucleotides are TGTGCCAGCAGCGTAGCCGCAGGGGCTAACTATGGCTACACCTTC.

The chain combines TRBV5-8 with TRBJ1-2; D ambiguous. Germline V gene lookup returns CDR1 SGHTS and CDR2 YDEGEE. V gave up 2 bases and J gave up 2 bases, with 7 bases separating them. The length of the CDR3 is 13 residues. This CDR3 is CASSFRGNYGYTF. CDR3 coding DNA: TGTGCCAGCAGCTTTCGAGGGAACTATGGCTACACCTTC.

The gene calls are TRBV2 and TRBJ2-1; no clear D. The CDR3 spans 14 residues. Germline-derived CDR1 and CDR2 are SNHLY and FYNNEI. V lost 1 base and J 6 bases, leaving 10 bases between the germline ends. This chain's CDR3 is CASSEGHRLNEQFF. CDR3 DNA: TGTGCCAGCAGTGAAGGGCATCGACTCAATGAGCAGTTCTTC.

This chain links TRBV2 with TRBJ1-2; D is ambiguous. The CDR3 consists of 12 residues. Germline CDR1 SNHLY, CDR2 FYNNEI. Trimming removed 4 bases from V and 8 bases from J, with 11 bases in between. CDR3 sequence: CASSVFGEGYTF. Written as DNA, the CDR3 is TGTGCCAGCAGTGTGTTCGGGGAAGGCTACACCTTC.

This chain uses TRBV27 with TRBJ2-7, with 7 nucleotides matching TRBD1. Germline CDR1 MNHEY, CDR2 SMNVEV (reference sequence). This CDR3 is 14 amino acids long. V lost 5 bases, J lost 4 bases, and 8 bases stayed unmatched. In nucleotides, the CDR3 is TGTGCCAGCAGTCCCCCCCGACAGGGATACGAGCAGTACTTC. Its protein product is CASSPPRQGYEQYF.

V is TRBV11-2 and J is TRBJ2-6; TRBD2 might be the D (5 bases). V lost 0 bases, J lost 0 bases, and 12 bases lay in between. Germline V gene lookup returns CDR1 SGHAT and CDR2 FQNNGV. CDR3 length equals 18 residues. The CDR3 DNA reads TGTGCCAGCAGCTTAGATCCGGGATGGCCCTCTGGGGCCAACGTCCTGACTTTC. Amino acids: CASSLDPGWPSGANVLTF.

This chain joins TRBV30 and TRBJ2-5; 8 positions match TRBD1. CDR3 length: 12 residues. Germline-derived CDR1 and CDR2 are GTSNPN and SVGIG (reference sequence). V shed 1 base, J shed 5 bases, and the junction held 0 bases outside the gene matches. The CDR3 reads CAWSGTGETQYF. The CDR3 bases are TGTGCCTGGAGTGGGACAGGGGAGACCCAGTACTTC.

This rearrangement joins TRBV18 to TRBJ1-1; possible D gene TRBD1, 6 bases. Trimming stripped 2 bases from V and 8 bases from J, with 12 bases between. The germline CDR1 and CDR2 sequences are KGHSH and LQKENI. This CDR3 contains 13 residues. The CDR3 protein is CASSPTEGGEAFF. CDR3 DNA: TGTGCCAGCTCACCAACCGAGGGGGGGGAAGCTTTCTTT.

CDR3 sequence reads: CASSLDRGTEAFF. The CDR3 DNA is TGTGCCAGCAGTCTGGACAGGGGTACTGAAGCTTTCTTT. This rearrangement joins TRBV5-8 to TRBJ1-1, with 9 positions matching TRBD1. CDR3 length equals 13 residues. Per the germline V gene, CDR1 is SGHTS and CDR2 is YDEGEE. The V gene end was trimmed by 5 bases and the J gene end by 5 bases; junction bases not matched to a gene: 4.

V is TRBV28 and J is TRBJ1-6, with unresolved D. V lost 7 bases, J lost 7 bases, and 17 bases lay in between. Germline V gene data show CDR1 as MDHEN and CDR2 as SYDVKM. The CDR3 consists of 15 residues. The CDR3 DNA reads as TGTGCCAGCAACCCGCCGCCAGGTCGGAATTCACCCCTCCACTTT. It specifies CASNPPPGRNSPLHF.